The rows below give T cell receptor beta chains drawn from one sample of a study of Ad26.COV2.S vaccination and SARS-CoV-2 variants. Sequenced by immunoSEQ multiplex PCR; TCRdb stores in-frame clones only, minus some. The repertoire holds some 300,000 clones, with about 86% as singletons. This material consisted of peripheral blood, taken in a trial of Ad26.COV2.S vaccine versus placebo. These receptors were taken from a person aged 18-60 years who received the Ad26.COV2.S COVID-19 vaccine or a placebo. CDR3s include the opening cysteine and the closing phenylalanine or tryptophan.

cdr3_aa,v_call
CSVGSGTEAFF,TRBV20-1
CASSQGQGSWLSNQPQHF,TRBV5-8
CASREVGTANEKLFF,TRBV5-1
CSVEANTEAFF,TRBV29-1
CASSFLSSYNSPLHF,TRBV5-6
CAWSVSGDTEAFF,TRBV30
CASSYGTGVMDTIYF,TRBV6-5
CASSLRYRTGNSNQPQHF,TRBV27
CSAGQSYGYTF,TRBV29-1
CASSLDGAGVKQAKNIQYF,TRBV5-1
CASSDVLYGYTF,TRBV7-9
CASRSLLAGEYNEQFF,TRBV6-6
CASSRLSGGGEKLFF,TRBV5-1
CASSPAPGRYEQYF,TRBV6-5
CASSYVEVTEAFF,TRBV6-2/TRBV6-3
CATSRDRDRPYEQYF,TRBV15
CASSVEGAGPYEQYF,TRBV9
CASSRDISYGYTF,TRBV27
CASSSGLAGINTDTQYF,TRBV5-1
CASGLVPRDRSYTF,TRBV12-5
CSVAPLGLAGGSYEQYF,TRBV29-1
CASLDSIGNTIYF,TRBV7-9
CASSQDSPSGEQFF,TRBV3-1/TRBV3-2
CASSTPVGTNTEAFF,TRBV6-5
CASSLDSLSLFSGNTIYF,TRBV7-9
CASSLDQGDTQYF,TRBV7-2
CASSRGAGAKNIQYF,TRBV19
CASSLDRSYSPLHF,TRBV5-4
CASSRLSTNEKLFF,TRBV27
CASSLESGILDGEQYF,TRBV11-2
CASSNSGQETQYF,TRBV19
CASSQQPGQEAFF,TRBV6-5
CASSERDRVWGDEKLFF,TRBV2
CASSVRGSAKNIQYF,TRBV9